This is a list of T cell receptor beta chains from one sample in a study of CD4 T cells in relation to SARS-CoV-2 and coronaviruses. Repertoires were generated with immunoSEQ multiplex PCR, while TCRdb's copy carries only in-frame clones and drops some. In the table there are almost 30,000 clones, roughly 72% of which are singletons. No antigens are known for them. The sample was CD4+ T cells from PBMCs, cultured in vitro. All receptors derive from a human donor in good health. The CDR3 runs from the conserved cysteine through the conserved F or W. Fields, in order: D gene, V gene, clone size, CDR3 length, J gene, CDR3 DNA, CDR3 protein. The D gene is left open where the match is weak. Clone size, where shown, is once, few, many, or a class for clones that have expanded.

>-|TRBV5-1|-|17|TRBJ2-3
TGCGCCAGCAGCTTGGTTGCGGGGGCCTGGGGGGGTGATACGCAGTATTTT
CASSLVAGAWGGDTQYF
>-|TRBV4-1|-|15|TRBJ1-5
TGCGCCAGCAGCCCCTTCCGGGAGGGCAATCAGCCCCAGCATTTT
CASSPFREGNQPQHF
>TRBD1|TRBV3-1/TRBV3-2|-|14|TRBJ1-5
TGTGCCAGCAGCCACTCGACAGGGGGCTCGCCCCAGCATTTT
CASSHSTGGSPQHF
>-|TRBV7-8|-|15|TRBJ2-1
TGTGCCAGCAGCCTGTGGCAGGGGAACTACAATGAGCAGTTCTTC
CASSLWQGNYNEQFF
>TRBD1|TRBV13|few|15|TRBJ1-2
TGTGCCAGCAGCGTTTGGACAGGGGATAACTATGGCTACACCTTC
CASSVWTGDNYGYTF
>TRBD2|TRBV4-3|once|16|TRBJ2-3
TGCGCCAGCAGCCAATGGACTAGCGGCGGGACAGATACGCAGTATTTT
CASSQWTSGGTDTQYF
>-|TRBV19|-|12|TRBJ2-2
TGTGCCAGTAACAAGAACACCGGGGAGCTGTTTTTT
CASNKNTGELFF
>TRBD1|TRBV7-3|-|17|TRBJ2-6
TGTGCCAGCAGCTTAACAGGGGGCAATTCTGGGGCCAACGTCCTGACTTTC
CASSLTGGNSGANVLTF
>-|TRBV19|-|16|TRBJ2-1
TGTGCCAGTAGTATAGTAGGTAGGAACGGCTACAATGAGCAGTTCTTC
CASSIVGRNGYNEQFF
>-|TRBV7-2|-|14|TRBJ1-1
TGTGCCAGCAGCCTAGAAGTCACAACGACTGAAGCTTTCTTT
CASSLEVTTTEAFF
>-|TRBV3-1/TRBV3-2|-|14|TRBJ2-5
TGTGCCAGCAGCCATAACTTAGCGGAGGAGACCCAGTACTTC
CASSHNLAEETQYF
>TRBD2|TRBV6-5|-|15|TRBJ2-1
TGTGCCAGCAGTTACTCGACGGGAGGCCACAATGAGCAGTTCTTC
CASSYSTGGHNEQFF
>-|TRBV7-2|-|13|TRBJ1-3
TGTGCCAGCAGCCCAGGCCCTGGAAACACCATATATTTT
CASSPGPGNTIYF
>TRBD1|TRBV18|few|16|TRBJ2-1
TGTGCCAGCTCACCACGGGACAGGGGGTCCTACAATGAGCAGTTCTTC
CASSPRDRGSYNEQFF
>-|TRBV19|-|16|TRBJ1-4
TGTGCCAGTAGTATTCAGGAACCAGGGGCGAATGAAAAACTGTTTTTT
CASSIQEPGANEKLFF
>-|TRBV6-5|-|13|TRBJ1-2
TGTGCCAGCACCCCGGCGGGGTTCTATGGCTACACCTTC
CASTPAGFYGYTF
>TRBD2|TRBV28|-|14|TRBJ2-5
TGTGCCAGCATGTCTAGCGGGAGAAGAGAGACCCAGTACTTC
CASMSSGRRETQYF
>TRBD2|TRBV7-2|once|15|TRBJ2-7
TGTGCCAGCAGCGCGTTGGGAGGGCCTCCCTACGAGCAGTACTTC
CASSALGGPPYEQYF
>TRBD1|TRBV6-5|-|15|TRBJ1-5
TGTGCCAGCATTTCGACAGGGGGGAAACGGCAGCCCCAGCATTTT
CASISTGGKRQPQHF
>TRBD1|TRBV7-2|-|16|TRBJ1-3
TGTGCCAGCAGCTCCACAGGGGGAGTCTTCGGAAACACCATATATTTT
CASSSTGGVFGNTIYF
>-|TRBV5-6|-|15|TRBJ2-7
TGTGCCAGCAGCTTCGGAATACAGGGCTCCTACGAGCAGTACTTC
CASSFGIQGSYEQYF
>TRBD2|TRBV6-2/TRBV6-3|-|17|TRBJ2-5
TGTGCCAGCAGTTACTCGACTAGCGGGAGTGACAGAGAGACCCAGTACTTC
CASSYSTSGSDRETQYF
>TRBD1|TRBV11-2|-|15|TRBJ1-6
TGTGCCAGCAGCTCCACCGGGACAGATAATTCACCCCTCCACTTT
CASSSTGTDNSPLHF
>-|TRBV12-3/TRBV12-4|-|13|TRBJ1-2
TGTGCCAGCAGTTTAAGGCAGGCGGGGGGCTACACCTTC
CASSLRQAGGYTF
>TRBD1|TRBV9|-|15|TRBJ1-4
TGTGCCAGCAGCGTAGGGGGGACAGAGTGGGAAAAACTGTTTTTT
CASSVGGTEWEKLFF